These 8 T cell receptor beta chains originate from one sample sequenced in a study of blood T cell repertoires in COVID-19. TCRdb keeps only in-frame clones here, not all; method: immunoSEQ multiplex PCR. The sample records approximately 310,000 clones, around 86% being singletons. The specimen was peripheral blood. The receptors stem from a man aged 45-60 years with active or convalescent COVID-19.

CDR3 sequence: CASRDMHTEQFF. The CDR3 DNA reads TGTGCCAGCAGAGATATGCACACTGAGCAGTTCTTC. The gene calls are TRBV3-1 (or the pseudogene TRBV3-2) and TRBJ2-1; D unresolved. Germline lookup yields CDR1 LGHDT and CDR2 YNNKEL (reference sequence). V dropped 6 bases and J dropped 9 bases, with 12 bases sitting between them. This CDR3 comprises 12 residues.

This chain joins TRBV6-5 and TRBJ1-5, with 7 bases lining up with TRBD1. The V gene's germline CDR1 is MNHEY and CDR2 SVGAGI. Unmatched junction bases numbered 5, after V lost 7 bases and J lost 5 bases. This CDR3 region has 13 residues. The CDR3 loop is CASTSTGYQPQHF. The CDR3 DNA reads as TGTGCCAGCACATCGACAGGGTATCAGCCCCAGCATTTT.

The chain employs TRBV2 and TRBJ2-6; a possible D gene is TRBD2 (5 bases). The CDR3 is 16 amino acids. The V and J ends lost 6 bases and 6 bases respectively, with 18 bases between them. Per the germline V gene, CDR1 is SNHLY and CDR2 is FYNNEI. The CDR3, as DNA: TGTGCCAGCAGCTTCAGGACTGCTGGCTTGGCCAACGTCCTGACTTTC. As protein: CASSFRTAGLANVLTF.

The chain uses TRBV10-3 and TRBJ1-2; TRBD1 matches 8 bases. CDR1 and CDR2 (germline): ENHRY, SYGVKD. This CDR3 is built from 14 residues. Trimming took 7 bases from V and 3 from J; bases not matched to a gene: 7. In nucleotides, the CDR3 is TGTGCCATCACCCCCTCGGACAGGGACTATGGCTACACCTTC. It translates to CAITPSDRDYGYTF.

V gene TRBV7-9 combines with J gene TRBJ2-3; 12 nucleotides agree with TRBD2. V gave up 5 bases and J gave up 2 bases; unmatched junction bases: 5. Germline CDR1 is SEHNR and CDR2 is FQNEAQ (reference sequence). This CDR3 has 16 residues. CDR3 DNA sequence: TGTGCCAGCAGCCTAAGACTAGCGGGGGACACAGATACGCAGTATTTT. This codes for CASSLRLAGDTDTQYF.

The chain recombines TRBV7-2 with TRBJ1-5; D gene uncertain. Trimming pared 1 base from V and 4 bases from J, leaving 5 bases between. Germline V gene data show CDR1 as SGHTA and CDR2 as FQGNSA. The CDR3 consists of 13 residues. In DNA form, the CDR3 reads TGTGCCAGCAGCTTAGGGAGAAATCAGCCCCAGCATTTT. Its translation: CASSLGRNQPQHF.

The chain couples TRBV5-5 to TRBJ2-1, with 8 nucleotides matching TRBD2. With 3 bases clipped from V and 5 bases from J, the junction kept 4 bases outside the gene matches. The germline V gene has CDR1 SGHKS and CDR2 YYEKEE (reference sequence). This CDR3 comprises 14 residues. The DNA of the CDR3 is TGTGCCAGCAGCTCAAGGCGGGGGGACAATGAGCAGTTCTTC. This codes for CASSSRRGDNEQFF.

V and J are TRBV30 and TRBJ2-3; TRBD2 matches 13 bases. V was pared by 2 bases and J by 6 bases, with 8 bases of the junction left unmatched. This CDR3 spans 16 amino acids. Germline V lookup: CDR1 GTSNPN, CDR2 SVGIG (reference sequence). In DNA, the CDR3 is TGTGCCTGGAGTCCCGGGACTAGCGGGGCCGCCGATACGCAGTATTTT. Its translation is CAWSPGTSGAADTQYF.